The clone carrying this T cell receptor beta chain has only one observation. The data are from a study of blood T cell repertoires in COVID-19. Overall study: Spain, Italy and the United States supplied samples that represented acute and convalescent COVID-19. Nucleic acid was either cDNA or gDNA, and it came from T cells, B-cell-depleted T cells, or PBMCs.

The CDR3 sequence is 10 residues long. Trimming took off 6 bases at V and 3 bases at J, with 3 bases between the two ends. Germline CDR1 is MNHGY and CDR2 is SAAAGT. Study processing details: Reference gene primer amplification gave nucleated cell count estimates. Profiling relied on immunoSEQ multiplex PCR, and the TCRdb table lists in-frame clones only, not all of them. D and trimming come from the DNA, and the V and J calls and clone size come from that table. The sample holds 30,000 or so clones, about four fifths seen once. Sequenced: peripheral blood. This clonotype was sampled from a man older than 75 with active or convalescent COVID-19. The rearrangement joins TRBV6-8 to TRBJ2-7; no clear D gene. Here the CDR3 reads CASRHYEQYF. CDR3 bases: TGTGCCAGCAGACACTACGAGCAGTACTTC.